The clone carrying this T cell receptor (beta chain) was found once. Its specificity is unknown. The repertoire was sequenced with immunoSEQ multiplex PCR; TCRdb's copy has only in-frame clones and lacks some. The sample gives more than 85,000 clones, roughly 89% of which show up once; 1.5% to 2% is in the top ten. The data originate from a study of cytomegalovirus exposure and HLA in healthy donors. The study's findings and limits: The study listed 164 cytomegalovirus-associated TCR beta chains.

Trimming cost V 1 base and J 5 bases; bases outside gene matches: 4. The germline V gene has CDR1 SNHLY and CDR2 FYNNEI. The CDR3 is 15 residues long. The TCR comes from a woman younger than 35 in good health and CMV-seronegative. This chain connects TRBV2 to TRBJ2-3; 9 bases are shared with TRBD2. Sequencing was done on a sample of PBMCs. Written as DNA, the CDR3 is TGTGCCAGCAGTGAAGTTGGCGGGGGGGGAGATACGCAGTATTTT. It codes for CASSEVGGGGDTQYF.